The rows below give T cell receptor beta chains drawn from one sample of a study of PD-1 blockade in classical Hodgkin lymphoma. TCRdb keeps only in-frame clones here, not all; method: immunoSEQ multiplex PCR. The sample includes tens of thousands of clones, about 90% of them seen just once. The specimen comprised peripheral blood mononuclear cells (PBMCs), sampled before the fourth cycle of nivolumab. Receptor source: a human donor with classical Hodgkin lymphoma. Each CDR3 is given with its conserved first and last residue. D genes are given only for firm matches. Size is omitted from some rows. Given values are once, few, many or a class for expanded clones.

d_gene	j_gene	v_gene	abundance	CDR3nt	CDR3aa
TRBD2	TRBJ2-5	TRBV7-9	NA	TGTGCCAGCGCCCTGACTCTGCGGGGGGGCCAGGAGACCCAGTACTTC	CASALTLRGGQETQYF
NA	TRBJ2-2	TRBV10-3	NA	TGTGCCATCAGTGAGAGGTCCATCTGGAGGGACGGGGAGCTGTTTTTT	CAISERSIWRDGELFF
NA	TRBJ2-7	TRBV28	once	TGTGCCAGCAGTTTAAACACTTTCTCCTACGAGCAGTACTTC	CASSLNTFSYEQYF
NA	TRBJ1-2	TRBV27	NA	TGTGCCAGCAGTTCCCAACCACAGGGCATCTATGGCTACACCTTC	CASSSQPQGIYGYTF
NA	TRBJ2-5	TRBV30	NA	TGTGCCTGGACGGTGGGGGGCCAGCAAGAGACCCAGTACTTC	CAWTVGGQQETQYF
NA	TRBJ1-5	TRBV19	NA	TGTGCCAGTAGTGTAGGGGATAGCAATCAGCCCCAGCATTTT	CASSVGDSNQPQHF
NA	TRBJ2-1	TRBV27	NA	TGTGCCAGCAGTTCGGGGACGCTACGGCAGTTCTTC	CASSSGTLRQFF
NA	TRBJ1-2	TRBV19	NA	TGTGCCAGTAGTATGGGGTTATCTGATGGCTACACCTTC	CASSMGLSDGYTF
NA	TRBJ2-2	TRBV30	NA	TGTGCCTGGAGTGTTTATGTGACCCCTAAGGTCCTCGCCCACACCGGGGAGCTGTTTTTT	CAWSVYVTPKVLAHTGELFF
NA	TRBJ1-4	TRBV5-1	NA	TGCGCCAGCAGCTACCACCCGAGCGGAGAACTGTTTTTT	CASSYHPSGELFF
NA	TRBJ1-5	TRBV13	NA	TGTGCCAGCAGCGCTACCGCAGGACAGCCCCAGCATTTT	CASSATAGQPQHF
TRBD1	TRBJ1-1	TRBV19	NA	TGTGCCAGTAGTATGGAGGGGACAGGGAGGGACACTGAAGCTTTCTTT	CASSMEGTGRDTEAFF
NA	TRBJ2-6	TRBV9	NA	TGTGCCAGCAGCGTAGAAGGGTTTTCTGGGGCCAACGTCCTGACTTTC	CASSVEGFSGANVLTF
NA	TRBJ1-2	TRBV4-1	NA	TGCGCCAGCAGCCCAAGGGCGGGCGGGGCCTTTAAAGATGGCTACACCTTC	CASSPRAGGAFKDGYTF
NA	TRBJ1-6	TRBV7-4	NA	TGTGCCAGCAGCTTGGCGGGACCCGCGGATAATTCACCCCTCCACTTT	CASSLAGPADNSPLHF
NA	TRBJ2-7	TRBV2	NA	TGTGCCACGAAACCAGGCCCCTACGAGCAGTACTTC	CATKPGPYEQYF
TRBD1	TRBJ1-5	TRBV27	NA	TGTGCCAGCAGCATCTCCCCGACAGGGAGCCAGCCCCAGCATTTT	CASSISPTGSQPQHF
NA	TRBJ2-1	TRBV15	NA	TGTGCCACCAGCAGAACCGTAGGGTCCTACAATGAGCAGTTCTTC	CATSRTVGSYNEQFF
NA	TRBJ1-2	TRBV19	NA	TGTGCCAGTAGTAAGGGACTCTTCGGTGGAGGCTATGGCTACACCTTC	CASSKGLFGGGYGYTF
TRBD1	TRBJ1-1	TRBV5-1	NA	TGCGCCAGCAGCTTCAGTACCGGGACAGAGAACACTGAAGCTTTCTTT	CASSFSTGTENTEAFF
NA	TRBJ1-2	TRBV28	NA	TGTGCCAGCAGTTTACAGGGAACTAACTATGGCTACACCTTC	CASSLQGTNYGYTF
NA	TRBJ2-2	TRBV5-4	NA	TGTGCCAGCAGCCTAGACGCGGAAAGCCGAGTCACCGGGGAGCTGTTTTTT	CASSLDAESRVTGELFF
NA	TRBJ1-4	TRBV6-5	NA	TGTGCCAGCTGTGCGGGGGGCCGTTCATATGAAAAACTGTTTTTT	CASCAGGRSYEKLFF
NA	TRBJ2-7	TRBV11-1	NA	TGTGCCAGCAGCCCCCCTGGGGCAATTCGCACCTACGAGCAGTACTTC	CASSPPGAIRTYEQYF
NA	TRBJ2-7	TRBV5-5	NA	TGTGCCAGCAGCGCCCTTGGGGTCGAGCAGTACTTC	CASSALGVEQYF
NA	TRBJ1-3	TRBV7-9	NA	TGTGCCAGCAGCTTAGAAAAGACGGGAACTGGAAACACCATATATTTT	CASSLEKTGTGNTIYF